This T cell receptor beta chain emerged from a study of cytomegalovirus exposure and HLA in healthy donors. Germline loops: CDR1 LNHDA, CDR2 SQIVND (reference sequence). The V gene lost 10 bases and the J gene lost 1 base, with 16 bases spanning the gap. This CDR3 comprises 14 residues. PCR employed 60 Vbeta and 13 Jbeta primers. In the source study's methods: Counted up in a later analysis, unique TCR beta chains came to some 72 million, with about 10 million shared. TCRdb's copy holds only in-frame clones and misses some; the assay was immunoSEQ multiplex PCR. The DNA was the basis for D and trimming; V, J and clone size are from that table. The sample lists under 200,000 clones, 70% to 85% occurring once.

The receptor was derived from a man over 45 in good health and CMV-seropositive. This chain connects TRBV19 to TRBJ1-1, with D perhaps TRBD1 (6 bases). What was sequenced was PBMCs. CDR3 region: CATTTLTGNTEAFF. Written as DNA, the CDR3 is TGTGCCACTACGACTTTGACAGGGAACACTGAAGCTTTCTTT.